The rows below give T cell receptor beta chains drawn from one sample of a study of beta chain features in type 1 diabetes. TCRdb's copy holds only in-frame clones and misses some; the assay was immunoSEQ multiplex PCR. The sample consists of around 450,000 clones, over 10% of them appearing once. The sample consisted of naive CD4+ T cells from blood. These receptors all come from a woman aged 18 to 35 in good health. Each CDR3 is given with its conserved first and last residue. A D gene is named only where the DNA matches it firmly. The size entry is marked missing in some rows and otherwise reads once, few, many or a size class.

TRBV25-1	few	.	TRBJ1-6	CASSEYAPYNSPLHF	TGTGCCAGCAGTGAATATGCACCTTATAATTCACCCCTCCACTTT
TRBV9	.	.	TRBJ2-7	CASSVGHRDPRVEQYF	TGTGCCAGCAGCGTAGGGCACAGGGATCCTAGGGTCGAGCAGTACTTC
TRBV9	.	.	TRBJ2-3	CASKKHDTDTQYF	TGTGCCAGCAAGAAACACGACACAGATACGCAGTATTTT
TRBV7-6	few	TRBD1	TRBJ1-1	CASSTRQGDAFF	TGTGCCAGCAGCACCCGACAGGGGGACGCTTTCTTT
TRBV7-2	.	.	TRBJ2-3	CASSSPNTDTQYF	TGTGCCAGCAGCTCTCCTAACACAGATACGCAGTATTTT
TRBV28	.	.	TRBJ2-5	CASSLGRFQETQYF	TGTGCCAGCAGTTTGGGGCGATTCCAAGAGACCCAGTACTTC
TRBV28	few	TRBD1	TRBJ2-1	CASSRQGHEQFF	TGTGCCAGCAGCCGACAGGGCCATGAGCAGTTCTTC
TRBV4-3	.	.	TRBJ2-7	CASSQDVQYEQYF	TGCGCCAGCAGCCAAGACGTACAATACGAGCAGTACTTC
TRBV4-1	few	.	TRBJ2-5	CASSQGIRLQETQYF	TGCGCCAGCAGCCAAGGCATACGACTACAAGAGACCCAGTACTTC
TRBV5-6	.	.	TRBJ1-1	CASSLQYNTEAFF	TGTGCCAGCAGCTTGCAGTATAACACTGAAGCTTTCTTT
TRBV27	once	.	TRBJ2-7	CASSLAESYEQYF	TGTGCCAGCAGTTTAGCCGAGTCCTACGAGCAGTACTTC
TRBV7-3	.	TRBD1	TRBJ2-3	CASSSQGAYSTDTQYF	TGTGCCAGCAGCTCCCAGGGGGCTTATAGCACAGATACGCAGTATTTT
TRBV15	.	.	TRBJ2-3	CATSSPGGRGTTDTQYF	TGTGCCACCAGCTCCCCAGGGGGGCGGGGAACCACAGATACGCAGTATTTT
TRBV13	.	.	TRBJ2-4	CASTSGRPTENIQYF	TGTGCCAGCACCTCGGGTCGCCCCACCGAAAACATTCAGTACTTC
TRBV29-1	.	.	TRBJ2-7	CSVQSASGFYEQYF	TGCAGCGTTCAGAGTGCCAGCGGGTTTTACGAGCAGTACTTC
TRBV2	.	.	TRBJ2-3	CASSGTGDTQYF	TGTGCCAGCAGTGGAACAGGGGATACGCAGTATTTT
TRBV28	.	TRBD2	TRBJ2-6	CASSPGRGSFSGANVLTF	TGTGCCAGCAGCCCGGGGAGGGGTAGTTTCTCTGGGGCCAACGTCCTGACTTTC
TRBV29-1	.	TRBD2	TRBJ2-2	CSVKAASGNTGELFF	TGCAGCGTTAAAGCGGCTAGCGGGAACACCGGGGAGCTGTTTTTT
TRBV7-9	.	TRBD1	TRBJ2-1	CASYGRDRGNEQFF	TGTGCCAGCTACGGCCGGGACAGGGGGAATGAGCAGTTCTTC
TRBV2	.	TRBD1	TRBJ1-2	CASRGTGTGYTF	TGTGCCAGCAGAGGGACAGGGACTGGCTACACCTTC
TRBV7-2	once	.	TRBJ1-6	CASSLQGRLNSPLHF	TGTGCCAGCAGCTTACAGGGAAGGCTTAATTCACCCCTCCACTTT
TRBV9	few	TRBD2	TRBJ2-1	CASSVVGSGSYNEQFF	TGTGCCAGCAGCGTAGTGGGTAGCGGGAGTTACAATGAGCAGTTCTTC
TRBV7-2	.	.	TRBJ2-7	CASSFQGPYEQYF	TGTGCCAGCAGCTTTCAGGGGCCCTACGAGCAGTACTTC
TRBV27	few	.	TRBJ2-3	CASSSGAVRDTQYF	TGTGCCAGCAGTTCAGGAGCTGTTCGAGATACGCAGTATTTT
TRBV18	few	TRBD2	TRBJ2-7	CASSPPWGGYEQYF	TGTGCCAGCTCACCGCCTTGGGGGGGCTACGAGCAGTACTTC